This TCR beta chain was recovered during a study of spatial heterogeneity in lung cancer. Study as a whole: There were, on average, more than 9.5 raw-read appearances for each unique TCR and UMI combination.

As for time point: sample taken at primary tumor resection. Researchers sequenced whole RNA taken from tumor, nontumor lung or frozen PBMC without sorting. Patients with untreated early-stage non-small cell lung cancer, numbering 72, were the donors. A unique molecular identifier was attached to every TCR cDNA molecule. Via MiXCR, TCRdb re-called the 5' RACE reads, giving one row per CDR3 protein. Among about 60,000 distinct CDR3 sequences listed, approximately 8% were seen once. Trimming cost V 4 bases and J 4 bases, with 13 bases left between them. Germline V gives CDR1 LGHDT, CDR2 YNNKEL (reference sequence). CDR3 length equals 15 residues. This clonotype was observed a handful of times.

Sequencing was performed on PBMCs, taken at surgery. The receptor was isolated from a female donor with early-stage non-small cell lung cancer. The chain joins TRBV3-1 to TRBJ1-4; D remains unclear. The CDR3 loop reads CASSRRTEGNEKLFF. CDR3 nucleotides: TGTGCCAGCAGCCGACGGACGGAGGGTAATGAAAAACTGTTTTTT.